This T cell receptor beta chain was profiled in a study of blood T cells in healthy people across ages. The table lists this clonotype with many counts. The second PCR ran roughly 6 to 11 cycles with a sample-barcoded 5' primer and J-beta primers. Via MiXCR, TCRdb re-called the 5' RACE reads, giving one row per CDR3 protein. The sample carries about 650,000 distinct CDR3 sequences, around 32% recorded once. The clonotype originates from a woman older than 75 in good health. Sequenced input: blood.

The CDR3 bases are TGTGCCAGCAGCTACTGGACTAGCGGGGGGGGGGAGACCCAGTACTTC. The encoded protein is CASSYWTSGGGETQYF. This chain connects TRBV7-6 to TRBJ2-5, with 15 bases aligning to TRBD2. This CDR3 comprises 16 residues. Trimming removed 4 bases from V and 5 bases from J; junction bases left unmatched: 5. Germline V CDR1 and CDR2: SGHVS, FNYEAQ.